This TCR beta chain emerged from a study of T cells after yellow fever vaccination. Points from the study as a whole: The study found a weaker secondary response that peaked faster, day 5 versus 15.

This clonotype was observed many times. V dropped 6 bases and J dropped 3; count of bases not matched to a gene: 10. Germline loops: CDR1 MNHEY, CDR2 SVGAGI. CDR3 size: 15 residues. TCRdb independently ran MiXCR on the 5' RACE reads; one entry per CDR3 protein. The sample includes around 40,000 distinct CDR3 sequences, roughly 7% of them seen just once. This sequence was found in a man aged 30 to 39 who received the YFV17D yellow fever vaccine. The source material was CD8+ T cells not binding an NS4B(214-222) dextramer, sorted from PBMCs, sampled 45 days after the yellow fever booster vaccination. V is TRBV6-5 and J is TRBJ2-7; TRBD2 agrees at 8 bases. The CDR3 DNA follows: TGTGCCAGCAGAACTACTAGCGGCACTGGCTACGAGCAGTACTTC. The encoded protein is CASRTTSGTGYEQYF.